Given below is one TCR beta chain in context. Its cognate antigen is unknown. This entry is derived from a study of shared clonotypes between healthy human individuals. Study information: The plates for each donor numbered three CD4 naive, three CD4 memory, two CD8 naive and one CD8 memory. Overall study results and limits: Compared with clonotypes that all four donors shared, non-shared clonotypes had lower generation probabilities. On the whole, naive subsets had larger estimated richness than memory subsets had. When naive CD4 clonotypes were compared across several donors, 4% to 6.5% were shared.

There are 16 residues in the CDR3. The V and J ends lost 3 bases and 0 bases, in that order; junction bases with no gene match: 4. The germline V gene encodes CDR1 SGHNT and CDR2 YYREEE (reference sequence). Libraries were prepared by immunoSEQ multiplex PCR; TCRdb keeps only in-frame clonotypes and omits some of them. The top ten clones hold 0.37% of a sample with about 2.3 million clones, 85% to 95% of them seen once. The material sequenced was naive CD4+ T cells from PBMCs. Regarding subset: CD45RA+ positively selected. The chain is built from TRBV5-4 and TRBJ2-7, with 12 bases aligning to TRBD2. The clonotype originates from a man between 18 and 35 years old in good health. Some clones in this sample may be carry-over from other donors' samples. The CDR3 DNA is TGTGCCAGCAGCTCGCGGACTAGCGGGGACTCCTACGAGCAGTACTTC. As protein: CASSSRTSGDSYEQYF. Using reference TRBV5-4 and TRBJ2-7 for the parts outside the CDR3, the full variable domain is ETGVTQSPTHLIKTRGQQVTLRCSSQSGHNTVSWYQQALGQGPQFIFQYYREEENGRGNFPPRFSGLQFPNYSSELNVNALELDDSALYLCASSSRTSGDSYEQYFGPGTRLTVT.